This TCR beta chain is drawn from a study of Tregs in tolerant kidney transplant recipients. Findings of the study overall: Validation in larger populations is needed because few patients were studied. Biological reproducibility was not directly addressed, but technical replication error appeared minimal.

For this clone: The target antigen is unknown.

Thawed PBMCs were FACS-sorted into unstimulated CD4+CD25+CD127- regulatory T cells, CD4+CD25- non-regulatory cells, CD4 and CD8 cells. J was trimmed by 5 bases and V by 4 bases; bases with no gene match: 8. The CDR3 is made up of 16 amino acids. Germline-derived CDR1 and CDR2 are SGDLS and YYNGEE. Using immunoSEQ multiplex PCR, the repertoire was profiled, and TCRdb retains in-frame clones only, with some absent. The sample records about 240,000 clones, approximately 83% being singletons. The sample consisted of CD4+ T cells from blood. The genes are TRBV9 and TRBJ2-2, with 10 bases fitting TRBD1. This clonotype originated in a human donor in good health. Here the CDR3 reads CASSIGTGAATGELFF. CDR3 bases: TGTGCCAGCAGCATAGGGACAGGGGCGGCGACCGGGGAGCTGTTTTTT.